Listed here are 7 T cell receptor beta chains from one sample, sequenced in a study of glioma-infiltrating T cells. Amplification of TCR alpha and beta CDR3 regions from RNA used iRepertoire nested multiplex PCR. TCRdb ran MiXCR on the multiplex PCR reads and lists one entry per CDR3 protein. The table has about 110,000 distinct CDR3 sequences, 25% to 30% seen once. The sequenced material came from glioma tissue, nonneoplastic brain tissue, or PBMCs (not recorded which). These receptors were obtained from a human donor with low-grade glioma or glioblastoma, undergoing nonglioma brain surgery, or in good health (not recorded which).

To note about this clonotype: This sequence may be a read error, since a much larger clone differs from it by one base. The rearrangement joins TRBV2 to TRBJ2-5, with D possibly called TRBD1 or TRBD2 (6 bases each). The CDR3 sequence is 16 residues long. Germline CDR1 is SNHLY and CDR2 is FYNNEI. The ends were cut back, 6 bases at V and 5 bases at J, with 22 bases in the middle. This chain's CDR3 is CASRGGGRLSTETQYF. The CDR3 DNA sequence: TGTGCCAGCAGAGGAGGGGGGCGATTATCTACGGAGACCCAGTACTTC.

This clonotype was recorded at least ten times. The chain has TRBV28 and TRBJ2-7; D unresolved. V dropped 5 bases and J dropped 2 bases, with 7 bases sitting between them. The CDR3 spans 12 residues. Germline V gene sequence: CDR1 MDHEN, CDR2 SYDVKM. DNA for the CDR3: TGTGCCAGCAGTGCGCCCCCCTACGAGCAGTACTTC. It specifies CASSAPPYEQYF.

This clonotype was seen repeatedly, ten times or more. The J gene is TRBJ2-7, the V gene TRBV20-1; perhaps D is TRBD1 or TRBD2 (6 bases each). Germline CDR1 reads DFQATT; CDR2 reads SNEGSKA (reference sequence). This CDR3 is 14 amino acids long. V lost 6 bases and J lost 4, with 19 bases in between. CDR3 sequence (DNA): TGCAGTGCCAACGGGGGCAGGGGCTCGTACGAGCAGTACTTC. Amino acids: CSANGGRGSYEQYF.

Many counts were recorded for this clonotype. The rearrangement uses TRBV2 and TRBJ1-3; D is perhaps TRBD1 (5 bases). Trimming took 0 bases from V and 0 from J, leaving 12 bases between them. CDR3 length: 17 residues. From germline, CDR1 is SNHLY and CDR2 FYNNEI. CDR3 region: CASSEAQGLHSGNTIYF. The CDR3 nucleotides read TGTGCCAGCAGTGAAGCCCAGGGACTCCACTCTGGAAACACCATATATTTT. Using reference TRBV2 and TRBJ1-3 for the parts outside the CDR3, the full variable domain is EPEVTQTPSHQVTQMGQEVILRCVPISNHLYFYWYRQILGQKVEFLVSFYNNEISEKSEIFDDQFSVERPDGSNFTLKIRSTKLEDSAMYFCASSEAQGLHSGNTIYFGEGSWLTVV.

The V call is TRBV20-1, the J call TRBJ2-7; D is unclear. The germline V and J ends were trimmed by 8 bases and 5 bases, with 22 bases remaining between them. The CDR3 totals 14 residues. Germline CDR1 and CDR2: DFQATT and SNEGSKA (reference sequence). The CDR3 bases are TGCAGTCGCTCCAGTCACAGCTCCTACAACGAGCAGTACTTC. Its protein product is CSRSSHSSYNEQYF.

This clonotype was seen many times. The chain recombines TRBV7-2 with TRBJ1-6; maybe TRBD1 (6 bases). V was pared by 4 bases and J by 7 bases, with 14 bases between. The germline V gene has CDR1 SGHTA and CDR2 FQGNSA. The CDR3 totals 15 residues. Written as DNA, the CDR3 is TGTGCCAGCAGCTCAGACAGGATGGCGAATTCACCCCTCCACTTT. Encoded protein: CASSSDRMANSPLHF.

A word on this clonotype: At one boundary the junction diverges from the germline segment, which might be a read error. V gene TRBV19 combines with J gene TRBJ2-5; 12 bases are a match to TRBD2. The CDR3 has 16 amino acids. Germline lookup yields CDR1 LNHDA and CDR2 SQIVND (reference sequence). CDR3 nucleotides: TGTGTTAGTAGTATAGGACTAGCGGGAAAACGAGAGGCCCAGTACTTC. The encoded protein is CVSSIGLAGKREAQYF.